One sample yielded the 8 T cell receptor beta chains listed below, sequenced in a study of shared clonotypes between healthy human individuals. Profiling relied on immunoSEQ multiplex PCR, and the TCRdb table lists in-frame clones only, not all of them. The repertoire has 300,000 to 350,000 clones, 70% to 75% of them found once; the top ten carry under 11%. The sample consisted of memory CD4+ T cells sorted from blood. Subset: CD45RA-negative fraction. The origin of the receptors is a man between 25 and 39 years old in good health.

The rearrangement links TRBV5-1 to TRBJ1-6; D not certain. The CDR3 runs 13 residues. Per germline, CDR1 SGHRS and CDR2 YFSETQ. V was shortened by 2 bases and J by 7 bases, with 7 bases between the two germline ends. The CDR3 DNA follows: TGCGCCAGCAGCTTTCAAGAGAATTCACCCCTCCACTTT. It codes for CASSFQENSPLHF.

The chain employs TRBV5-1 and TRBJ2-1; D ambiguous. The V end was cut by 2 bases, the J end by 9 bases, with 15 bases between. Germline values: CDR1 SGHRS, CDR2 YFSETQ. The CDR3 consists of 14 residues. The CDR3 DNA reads TGCGCCAGCAGCTTCGCCGCAGAGTCGGGTGAGCAGTTCTTC. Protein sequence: CASSFAAESGEQFF.

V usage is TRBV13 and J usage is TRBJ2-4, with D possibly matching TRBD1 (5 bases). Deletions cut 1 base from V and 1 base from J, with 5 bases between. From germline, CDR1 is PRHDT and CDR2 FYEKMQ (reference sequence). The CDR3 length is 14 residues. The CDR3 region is CASSLAGAKNIQYF. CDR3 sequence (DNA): TGTGCCAGCAGCTTAGCAGGGGCCAAAAACATTCAGTACTTC.

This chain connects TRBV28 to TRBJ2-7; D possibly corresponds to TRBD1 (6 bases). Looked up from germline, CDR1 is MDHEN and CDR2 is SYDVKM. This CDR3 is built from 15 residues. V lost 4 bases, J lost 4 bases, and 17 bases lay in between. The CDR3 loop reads CASSSPPRTAYEQYF. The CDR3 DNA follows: TGTGCCAGCAGTTCTCCGCCTCGGACAGCATACGAGCAGTACTTC. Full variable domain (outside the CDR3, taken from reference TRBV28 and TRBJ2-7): DVKVTQSSRYLVKRTGEKVFLECVQDMDHENMFWYRQDPGLGLRLIYFSYDVKMKEKGDIPEGYSVSREKKERFSLILESASTNQTSMYLCASSSPPRTAYEQYFGPGTRLTVT.

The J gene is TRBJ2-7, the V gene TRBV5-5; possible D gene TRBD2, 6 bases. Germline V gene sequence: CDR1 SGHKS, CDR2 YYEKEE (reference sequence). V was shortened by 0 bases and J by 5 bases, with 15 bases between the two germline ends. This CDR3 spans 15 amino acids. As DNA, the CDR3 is TGTGCCAGCAGCTTGGATGGGACTCGGCCTCACGAGCAGTACTTC. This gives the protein CASSLDGTRPHEQYF.

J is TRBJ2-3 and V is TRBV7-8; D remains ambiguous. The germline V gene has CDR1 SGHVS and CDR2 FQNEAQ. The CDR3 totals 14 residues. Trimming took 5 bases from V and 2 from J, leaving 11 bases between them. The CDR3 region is CASSRGASTDTQYF. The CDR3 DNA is TGTGCCAGCAGCCGAGGTGCTTCCACAGATACGCAGTATTTT. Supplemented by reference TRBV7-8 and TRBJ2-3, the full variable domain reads GAGVSQSPRYKVAKRGQDVALRCDPISGHVSLFWYQQALGQGPEFLTYFQNEAQLDKSGLPSDRFFAERPEGSVSTLKIQRTQQEDSAVYLCASSRGASTDTQYFGPGTRLTVL.

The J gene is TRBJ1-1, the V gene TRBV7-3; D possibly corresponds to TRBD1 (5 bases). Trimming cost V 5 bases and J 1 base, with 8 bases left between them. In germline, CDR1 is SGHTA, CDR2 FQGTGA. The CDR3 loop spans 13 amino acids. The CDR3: CASSMTANTEAFF. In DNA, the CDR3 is TGTGCCAGCAGCATGACAGCGAACACTGAAGCTTTCTTT.

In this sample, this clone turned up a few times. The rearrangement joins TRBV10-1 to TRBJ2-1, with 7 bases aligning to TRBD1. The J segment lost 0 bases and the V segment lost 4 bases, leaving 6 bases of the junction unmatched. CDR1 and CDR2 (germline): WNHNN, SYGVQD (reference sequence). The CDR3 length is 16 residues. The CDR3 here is CASSGRQGFSYNEQFF. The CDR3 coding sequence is TGCGCCAGCAGTGGACGACAGGGCTTCTCCTACAATGAGCAGTTCTTC.